This T cell receptor (beta chain) emerged from a study of technical replicates of blood from a handful of donors. Germline CDR1 SGHRS, CDR2 YFSETQ. With 4 bases removed from V and 4 bases from J, the gap between germline ends came to 14 bases. CDR3 length: 14 residues. This clone was seen more than once but under ten times. TCRdb's copy holds only in-frame clones and misses some; the assay was immunoSEQ multiplex PCR. The sample consists of over 85,000 clones, over 85% of them appearing once. Sequencing was performed on T cells isolated from PBMCs. The chain combines TRBV5-1 with TRBJ1-2; D might be TRBD1 (5 bases). This receptor was identified in a human donor in good health. CDR3 sequence reads: CASSPGWGGYGYTF. CDR3 nucleotide sequence: TGCGCCAGCAGCCCCGGGTGGGGGGGCTATGGCTACACCTTC. The whole variable domain, remainder taken from reference TRBV5-1 and TRBJ1-2, is KAGVTQTPRYLIKTRGQQVTLSCSPISGHRSVSWYQQTPGQGLQFLFEYFSETQRNKGNFPGRFSGRQFSNSRSEMNVSTLELGDSALYLCASSPGWGGYGYTFGSGTRLTVV.